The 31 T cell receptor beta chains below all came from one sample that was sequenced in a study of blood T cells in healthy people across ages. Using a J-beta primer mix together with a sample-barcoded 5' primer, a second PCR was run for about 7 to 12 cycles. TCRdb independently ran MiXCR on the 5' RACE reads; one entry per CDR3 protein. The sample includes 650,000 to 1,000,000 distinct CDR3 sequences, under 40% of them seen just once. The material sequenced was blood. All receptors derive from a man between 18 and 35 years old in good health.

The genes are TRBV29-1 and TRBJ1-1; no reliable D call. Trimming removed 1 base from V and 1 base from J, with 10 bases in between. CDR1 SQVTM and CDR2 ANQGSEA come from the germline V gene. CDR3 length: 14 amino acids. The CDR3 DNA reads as TGCAGCGTTGAAGGAGCACGGGGGAACACTGAAGCTTTCTTT. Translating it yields CSVEGARGNTEAFF.

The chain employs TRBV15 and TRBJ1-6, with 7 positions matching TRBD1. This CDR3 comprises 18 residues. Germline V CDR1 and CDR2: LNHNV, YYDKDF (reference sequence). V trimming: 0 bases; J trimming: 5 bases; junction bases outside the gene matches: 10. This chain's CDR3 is CATSRDINRGLNNSPLHF. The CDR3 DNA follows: TGTGCCACCAGCAGAGATATCAACAGGGGACTAAATAATTCACCCCTCCACTTT.

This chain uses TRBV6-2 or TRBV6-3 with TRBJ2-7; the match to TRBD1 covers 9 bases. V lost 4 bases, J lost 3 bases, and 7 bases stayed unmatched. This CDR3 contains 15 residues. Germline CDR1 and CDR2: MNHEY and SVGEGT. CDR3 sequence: CASSSHGTGHYEQYF. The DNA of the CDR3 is TGTGCCAGCAGTTCACACGGGACAGGGCACTACGAGCAGTACTTC.

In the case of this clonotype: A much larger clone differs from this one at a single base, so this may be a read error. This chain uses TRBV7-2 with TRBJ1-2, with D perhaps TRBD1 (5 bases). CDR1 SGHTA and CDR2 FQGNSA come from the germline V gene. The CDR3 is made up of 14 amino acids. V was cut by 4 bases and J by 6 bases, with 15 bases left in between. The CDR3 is CASSWTGRGDGYTF. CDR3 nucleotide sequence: TGTGCCAGCAGCTGGACGGGACGGGGGGATGGCTACACCTTC.

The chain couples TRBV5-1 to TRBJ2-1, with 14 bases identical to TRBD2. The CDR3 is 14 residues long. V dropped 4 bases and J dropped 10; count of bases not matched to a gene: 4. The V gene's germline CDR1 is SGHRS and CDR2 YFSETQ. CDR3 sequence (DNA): TGCGCCAGCAGCCCGGGACTAGCGGGGGAGGAGCAGTTCTTC. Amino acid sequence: CASSPGLAGEEQFF. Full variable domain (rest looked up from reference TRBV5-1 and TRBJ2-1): KAGVTQTPRYLIKTRGQQVTLSCSPISGHRSVSWYQQTPGQGLQFLFEYFSETQRNKGNFPGRFSGRQFSNSRSEMNVSTLELGDSALYLCASSPGLAGEEQFFGPGTRLTVL.

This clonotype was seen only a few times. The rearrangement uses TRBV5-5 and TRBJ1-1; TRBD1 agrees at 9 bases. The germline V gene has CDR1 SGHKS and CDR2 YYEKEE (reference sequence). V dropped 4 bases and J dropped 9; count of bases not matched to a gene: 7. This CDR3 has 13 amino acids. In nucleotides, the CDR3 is TGTGCCAGCAGCAACCGACAGGGGGTAAAAGCTTTCTTT. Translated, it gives CASSNRQGVKAFF.

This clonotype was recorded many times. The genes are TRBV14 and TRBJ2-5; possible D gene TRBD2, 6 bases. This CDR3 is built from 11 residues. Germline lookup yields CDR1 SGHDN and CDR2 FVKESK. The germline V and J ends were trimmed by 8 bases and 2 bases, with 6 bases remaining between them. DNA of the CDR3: TGTGCCAGCCGGGGGCAAGAGACCCAGTACTTC. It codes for CASRGQETQYF.

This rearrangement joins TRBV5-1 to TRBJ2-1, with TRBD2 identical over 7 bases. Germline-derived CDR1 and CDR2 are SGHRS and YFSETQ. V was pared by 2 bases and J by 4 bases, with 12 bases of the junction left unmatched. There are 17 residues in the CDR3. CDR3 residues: CASSLTSGEGLYNEQFF. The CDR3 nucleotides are TGCGCCAGCAGCTTAACCTCGGGGGAGGGCTTATACAATGAGCAGTTCTTC.

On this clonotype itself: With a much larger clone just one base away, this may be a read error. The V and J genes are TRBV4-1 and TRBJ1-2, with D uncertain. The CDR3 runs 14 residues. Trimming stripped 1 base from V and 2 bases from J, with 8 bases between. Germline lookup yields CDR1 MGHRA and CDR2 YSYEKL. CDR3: CASSQGVGNYGYTF. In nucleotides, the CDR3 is TGCGCCAGCAGCCAAGGGGTAGGGAACTATGGCTACACCTTC.

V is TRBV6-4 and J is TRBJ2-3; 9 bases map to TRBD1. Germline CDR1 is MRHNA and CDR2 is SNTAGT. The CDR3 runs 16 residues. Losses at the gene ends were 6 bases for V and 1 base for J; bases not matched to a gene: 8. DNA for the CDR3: TGTGCCAGCAGCAAGTTTGGGACAGGGCGCACAGATACGCAGTATTTT. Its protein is CASSKFGTGRTDTQYF.

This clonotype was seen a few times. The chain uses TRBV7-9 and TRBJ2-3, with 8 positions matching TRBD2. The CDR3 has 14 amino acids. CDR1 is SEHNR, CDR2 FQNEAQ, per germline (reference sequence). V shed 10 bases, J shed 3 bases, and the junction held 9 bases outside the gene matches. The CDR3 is CAIRSGGVTDTQYF. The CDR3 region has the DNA TGTGCCATCAGGAGCGGGGGAGTAACAGATACGCAGTATTTT.

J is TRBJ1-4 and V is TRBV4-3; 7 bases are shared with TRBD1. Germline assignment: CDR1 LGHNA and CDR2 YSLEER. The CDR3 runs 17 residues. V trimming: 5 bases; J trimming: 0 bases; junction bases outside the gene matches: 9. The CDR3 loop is CASSAREGAATNEKLFF. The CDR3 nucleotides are TGCGCCAGCAGCGCCCGGGAGGGGGCTGCAACTAATGAAAAACTGTTTTTT.

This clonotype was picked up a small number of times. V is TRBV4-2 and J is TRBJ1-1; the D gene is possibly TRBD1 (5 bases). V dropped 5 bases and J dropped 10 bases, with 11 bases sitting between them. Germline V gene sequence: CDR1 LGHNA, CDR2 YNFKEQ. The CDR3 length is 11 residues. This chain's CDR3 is CASSWDPRAFF. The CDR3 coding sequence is TGTGCCAGCAGCTGGGACCCGAGAGCTTTCTTT.

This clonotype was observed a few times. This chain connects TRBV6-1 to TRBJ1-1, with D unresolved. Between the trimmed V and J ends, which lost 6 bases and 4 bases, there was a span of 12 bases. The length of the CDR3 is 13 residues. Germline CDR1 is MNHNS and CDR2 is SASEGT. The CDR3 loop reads CASSPLRGTEAFF. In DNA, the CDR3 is TGTGCCAGCAGCCCCCTCCGGGGCACTGAAGCTTTCTTT.

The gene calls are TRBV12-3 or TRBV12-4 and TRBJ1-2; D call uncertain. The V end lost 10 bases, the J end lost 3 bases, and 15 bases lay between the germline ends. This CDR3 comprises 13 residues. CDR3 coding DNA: TGTGCCACCACCGGCGGCGGGGACTATGGCTACACCTTC. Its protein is CATTGGGDYGYTF.

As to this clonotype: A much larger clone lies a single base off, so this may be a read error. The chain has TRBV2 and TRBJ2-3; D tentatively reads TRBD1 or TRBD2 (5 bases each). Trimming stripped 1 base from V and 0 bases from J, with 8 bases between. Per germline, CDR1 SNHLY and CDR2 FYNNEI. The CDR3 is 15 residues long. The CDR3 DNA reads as TGTGCCAGCAGTGAAGGGGACGCTAGCACAGATACGCAGTATTTT. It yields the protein CASSEGDASTDTQYF.

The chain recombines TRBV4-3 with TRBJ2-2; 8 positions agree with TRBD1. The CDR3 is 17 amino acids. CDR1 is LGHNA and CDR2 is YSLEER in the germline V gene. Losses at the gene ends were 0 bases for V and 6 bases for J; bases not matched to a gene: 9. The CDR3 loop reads CASSQDPVGQEAGELFF. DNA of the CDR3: TGCGCCAGCAGCCAAGATCCAGTGGGACAGGAGGCCGGGGAGCTGTTTTTT.

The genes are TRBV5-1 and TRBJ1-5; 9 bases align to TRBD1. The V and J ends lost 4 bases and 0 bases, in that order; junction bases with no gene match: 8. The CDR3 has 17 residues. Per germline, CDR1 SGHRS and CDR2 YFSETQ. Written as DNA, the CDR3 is TGCGCCAGCAGCGCACGGGACAGGGTGCTTAGCAATCAGCCCCAGCATTTT. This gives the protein CASSARDRVLSNQPQHF.

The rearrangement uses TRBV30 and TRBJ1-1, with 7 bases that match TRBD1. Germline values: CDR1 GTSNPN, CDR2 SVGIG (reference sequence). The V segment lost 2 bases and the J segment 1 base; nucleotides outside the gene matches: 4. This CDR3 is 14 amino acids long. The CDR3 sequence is CAWSRQGWNTEAFF. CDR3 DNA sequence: TGTGCCTGGAGTCGACAGGGTTGGAACACTGAAGCTTTCTTT.

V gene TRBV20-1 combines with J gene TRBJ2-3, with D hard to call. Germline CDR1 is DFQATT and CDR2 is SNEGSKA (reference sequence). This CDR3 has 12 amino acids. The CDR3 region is CSAALIDSTQYF. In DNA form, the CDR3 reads TGCAGCGCTGCCCTAATAGATAGTACGCAGTATTTT.

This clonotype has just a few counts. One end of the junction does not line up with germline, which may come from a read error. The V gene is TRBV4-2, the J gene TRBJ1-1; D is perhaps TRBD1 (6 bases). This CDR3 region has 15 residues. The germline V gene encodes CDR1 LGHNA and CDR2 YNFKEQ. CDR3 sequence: CASSQKGGGNAEAFF. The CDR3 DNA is TGTGCCAGCAGCCAAAAAGGGGGGGGGAACGCTGAAGCTTTCTTT.

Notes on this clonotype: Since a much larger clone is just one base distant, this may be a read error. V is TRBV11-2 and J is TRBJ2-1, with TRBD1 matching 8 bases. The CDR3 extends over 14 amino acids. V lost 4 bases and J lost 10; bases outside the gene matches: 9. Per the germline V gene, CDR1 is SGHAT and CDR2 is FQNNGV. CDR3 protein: CASSSQGVSYEQFF. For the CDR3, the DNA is TGTGCCAGCAGCTCACAGGGGGTTTCCTACGAGCAGTTCTTC. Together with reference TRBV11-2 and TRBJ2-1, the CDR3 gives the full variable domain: EAGVAQSPRYKIIEKRQSVAFWCNPISGHATLYWYQQILGQGPKLLIQFQNNGVVDDSQLPKDRFSAERLKGVDSTLKIQPAKLEDSAVYLCASSSQGVSYEQFFGPGTRLTVL.

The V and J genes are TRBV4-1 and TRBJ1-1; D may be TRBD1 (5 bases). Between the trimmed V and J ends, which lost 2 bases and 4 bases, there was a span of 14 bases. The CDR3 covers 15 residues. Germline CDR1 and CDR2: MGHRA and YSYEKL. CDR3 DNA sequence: TGCGCCAGCAGCCAACATCAGGGACCGGGCACTGAAGCTTTCTTT. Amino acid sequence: CASSQHQGPGTEAFF.

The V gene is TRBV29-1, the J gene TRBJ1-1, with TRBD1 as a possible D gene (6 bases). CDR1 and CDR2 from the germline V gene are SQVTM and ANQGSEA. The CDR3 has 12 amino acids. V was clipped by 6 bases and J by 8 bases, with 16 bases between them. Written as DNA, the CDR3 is TGCAGCGTCCGGACAGACCTGGCCGAAGCTTTCTTT. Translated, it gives CSVRTDLAEAFF.

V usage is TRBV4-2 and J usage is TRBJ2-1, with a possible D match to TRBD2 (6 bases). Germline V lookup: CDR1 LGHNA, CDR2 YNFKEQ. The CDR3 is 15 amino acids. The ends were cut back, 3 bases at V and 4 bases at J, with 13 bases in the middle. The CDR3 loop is CASSQDGTSYNEQFF. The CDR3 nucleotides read TGTGCCAGCAGCCAGGATGGGACTTCATACAATGAGCAGTTCTTC.

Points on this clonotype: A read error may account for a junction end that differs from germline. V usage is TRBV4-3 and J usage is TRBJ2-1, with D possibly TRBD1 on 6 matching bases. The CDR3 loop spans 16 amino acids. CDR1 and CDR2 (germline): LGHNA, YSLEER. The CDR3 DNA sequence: TGCGCCAGCAGCCAAGATGTCACAGGGTCCTTCAATGAGCAGTTCTTC. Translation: CASSQDVTGSFNEQFF.

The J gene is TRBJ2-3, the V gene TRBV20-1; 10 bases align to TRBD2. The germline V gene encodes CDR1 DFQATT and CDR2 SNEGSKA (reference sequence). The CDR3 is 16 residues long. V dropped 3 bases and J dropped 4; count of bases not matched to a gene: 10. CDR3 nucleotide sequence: TGCAGTGCTAGTGGTCTAGCGGGGGTGAGTGCAGATACGCAGTATTTT. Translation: CSASGLAGVSADTQYF.

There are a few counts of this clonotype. The CDR3 sequence: CASTTAGGKETQYF. In DNA, the CDR3 is TGTGCCAGCACTACCGCAGGGGGCAAAGAGACCCAGTACTTC. The chain carries TRBV11-2 and TRBJ2-5; 8 nucleotides match TRBD1. The CDR3 totals 14 residues. Germline trimming cut 7 bases from V and 3 bases from J; bases unmatched to any gene: 7. CDR1 is SGHAT, CDR2 FQNNGV, per germline. The whole variable domain, remainder taken from reference TRBV11-2 and TRBJ2-5, is EAGVAQSPRYKIIEKRQSVAFWCNPISGHATLYWYQQILGQGPKLLIQFQNNGVVDDSQLPKDRFSAERLKGVDSTLKIQPAKLEDSAVYLCASTTAGGKETQYFGPGTRLLVL.

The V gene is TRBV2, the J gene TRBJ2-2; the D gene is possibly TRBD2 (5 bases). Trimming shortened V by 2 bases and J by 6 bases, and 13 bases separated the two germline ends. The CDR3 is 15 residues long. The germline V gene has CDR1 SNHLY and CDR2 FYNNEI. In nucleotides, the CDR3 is TGTGCCAGCAGTGAAAGCGGTATCGTCCCCGGGGAGCTGTTTTTT. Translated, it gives CASSESGIVPGELFF.

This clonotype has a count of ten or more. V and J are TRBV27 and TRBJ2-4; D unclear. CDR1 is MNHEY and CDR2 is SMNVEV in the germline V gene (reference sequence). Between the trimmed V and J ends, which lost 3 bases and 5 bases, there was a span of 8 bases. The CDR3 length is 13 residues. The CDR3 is CASSLGRQNIQYF. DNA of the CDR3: TGTGCCAGCAGTTTGGGCAGACAAAACATTCAGTACTTC.

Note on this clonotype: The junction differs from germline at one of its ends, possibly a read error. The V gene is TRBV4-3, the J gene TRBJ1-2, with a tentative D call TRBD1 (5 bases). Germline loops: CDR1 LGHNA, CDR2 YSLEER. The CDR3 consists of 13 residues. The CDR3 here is CTSSPNDRYGYTF. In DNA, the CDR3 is TGCACCAGCAGCCCCAACGACAGATATGGCTACACCTTC.